Described below is a single T cell receptor beta chain sequence and its context. Libraries were prepared by immunoSEQ multiplex PCR; TCRdb keeps only in-frame clonotypes and omits some of them. The profile shows around 35,000 clones, 84% of them singletons. The data were taken from a study of Siglec-9 on CD8 T cells in melanoma. The TCR sequence derives from a human donor in good health. The sequencing sample was made of Siglec-9- CD8+ T cells sorted from blood.

CDR3 loop: CASSLGAGGTTSTDTQYF. The CDR3 bases are TGTGCCAGCAGCTTAGGAGCGGGAGGTACCACTAGCACAGATACGCAGTATTTT. V gene TRBV7-9 combines with J gene TRBJ2-3, with 9 bases that match TRBD2. The CDR3 has 18 amino acids. Losses at the gene ends were 1 base for V and 0 bases for J; bases not matched to a gene: 8. Germline CDR1 reads SEHNR; CDR2 reads FQNEAQ (reference sequence).